The clone carrying this T cell receptor beta chain has only a few counts. Antigen: not known. This sample is drawn from a study of OX40 agonist ivuxolimab in advanced cancers. The wider study: As their treatment, patients were administered ivuxolimab, an agonistic anti-OX40 (CD134) antibody. Cancers in dose escalation were hepatocellular, melanoma, renal cell and head and neck. Findings and limits, study-wide: At 0.1-3.0 mg/kg, partial responders had clonal expansion among the lowest observed.

Trimming pared 3 bases from V and 6 bases from J, leaving 12 bases between. CDR1 and CDR2 (germline): MNHEY, SMNVEV (reference sequence). The CDR3 has 13 residues. TCRdb's table, derived via immunoSEQ multiplex PCR, lists solely in-frame clones and lacks some. The repertoire consists of 50,000 to 75,000 clones, with 85% to 90% occurring once and the leading ten covering approximately 0.8%. This material consisted of CD4+ or CD8+ T cells sorted from blood, taken in a trial of the OX40 agonist ivuxolimab. This clonotype was sampled from an adult with an advanced solid tumor such as melanoma, head and neck, liver or kidney cancer. V is TRBV27 and J is TRBJ2-7; no firm D call. In DNA, the CDR3 is TGTGCCAGCAGTTTTTTACGGCAAGGCGAGCAGTACTTC. It yields the protein CASSFLRQGEQYF.